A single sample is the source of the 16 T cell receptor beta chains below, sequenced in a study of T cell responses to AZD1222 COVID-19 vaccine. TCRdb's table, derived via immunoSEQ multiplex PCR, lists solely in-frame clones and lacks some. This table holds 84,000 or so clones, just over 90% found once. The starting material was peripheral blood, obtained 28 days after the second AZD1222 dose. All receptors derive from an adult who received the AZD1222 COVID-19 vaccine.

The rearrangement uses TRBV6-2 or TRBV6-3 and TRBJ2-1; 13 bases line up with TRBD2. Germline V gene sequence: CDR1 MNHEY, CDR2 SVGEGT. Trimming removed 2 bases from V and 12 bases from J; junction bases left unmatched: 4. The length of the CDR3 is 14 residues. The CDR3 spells CASSYGLAGDRQFF. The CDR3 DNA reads TGTGCCAGCAGTTACGGACTAGCGGGAGATCGGCAGTTCTTC.

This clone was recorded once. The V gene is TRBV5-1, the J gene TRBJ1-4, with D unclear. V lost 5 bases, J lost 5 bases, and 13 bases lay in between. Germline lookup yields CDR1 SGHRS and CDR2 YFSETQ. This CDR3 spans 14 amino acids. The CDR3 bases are TGCGCCAGCAGGTCCGGTGAGCACAATGAAAAACTGTTTTTT. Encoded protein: CASRSGEHNEKLFF. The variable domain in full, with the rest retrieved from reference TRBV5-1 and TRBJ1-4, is KAGVTQTPRYLIKTRGQQVTLSCSPISGHRSVSWYQQTPGQGLQFLFEYFSETQRNKGNFPGRFSGRQFSNSRSEMNVSTLELGDSALYLCASRSGEHNEKLFFGSGTQLSVL.

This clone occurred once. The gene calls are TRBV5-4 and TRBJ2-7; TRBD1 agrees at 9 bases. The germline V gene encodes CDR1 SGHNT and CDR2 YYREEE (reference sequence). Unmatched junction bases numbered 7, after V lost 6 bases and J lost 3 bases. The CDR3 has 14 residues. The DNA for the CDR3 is TGTGCCAGCACCCAGGACAGGGGCAACTACGAGCAGTACTTC. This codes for CASTQDRGNYEQYF.

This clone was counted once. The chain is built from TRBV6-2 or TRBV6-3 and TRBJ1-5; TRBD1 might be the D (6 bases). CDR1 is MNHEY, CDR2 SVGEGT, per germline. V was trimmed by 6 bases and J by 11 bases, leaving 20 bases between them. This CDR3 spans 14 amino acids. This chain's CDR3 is CASSRTDRLGSQHF. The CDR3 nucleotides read TGTGCCAGCAGCCGCACCGACAGGTTAGGTTCCCAGCATTTT.

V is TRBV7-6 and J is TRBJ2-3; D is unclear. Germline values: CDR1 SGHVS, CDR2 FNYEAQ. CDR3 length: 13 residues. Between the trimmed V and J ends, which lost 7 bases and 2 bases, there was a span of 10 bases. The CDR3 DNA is TGTGCCAGCACCACCCTACCCACAGATACGCAGTATTTT. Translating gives CASTTLPTDTQYF.

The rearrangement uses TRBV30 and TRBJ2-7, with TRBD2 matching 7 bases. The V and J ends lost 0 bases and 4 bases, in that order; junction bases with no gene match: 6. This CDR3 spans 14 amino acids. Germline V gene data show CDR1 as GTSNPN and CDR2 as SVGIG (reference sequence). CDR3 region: CAWSVGGTSYEQYF. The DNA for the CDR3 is TGTGCCTGGAGTGTGGGAGGGACGTCGTACGAGCAGTACTTC.

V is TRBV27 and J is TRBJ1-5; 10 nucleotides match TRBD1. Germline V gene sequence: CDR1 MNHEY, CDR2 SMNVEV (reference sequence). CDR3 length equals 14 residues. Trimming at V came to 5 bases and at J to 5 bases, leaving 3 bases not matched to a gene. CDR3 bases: TGTGCCAGCAGTGGAGGGACAGGGGATCAGCCCCAGCATTTT. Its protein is CASSGGTGDQPQHF.

The CDR3 reads CASSYLLVSGGREAFF. The CDR3 DNA sequence: TGTGCCAGCAGTTACTTATTAGTGAGCGGGGGCAGGGAAGCTTTCTTT. The chain has TRBV6-5 and TRBJ1-1, with TRBD1 as a possible D gene (6 bases). From germline, CDR1 is MNHEY and CDR2 SVGAGI. The CDR3 loop spans 16 amino acids. V lost 1 base, J lost 8 bases, and 20 bases lay in between.

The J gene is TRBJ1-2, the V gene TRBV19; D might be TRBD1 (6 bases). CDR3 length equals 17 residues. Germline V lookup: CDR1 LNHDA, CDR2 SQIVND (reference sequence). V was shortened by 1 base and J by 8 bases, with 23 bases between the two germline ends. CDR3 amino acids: CASSIVPPTGAREGYTF. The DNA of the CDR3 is TGTGCCAGTAGTATAGTTCCCCCGACGGGGGCCAGAGAGGGCTACACCTTC. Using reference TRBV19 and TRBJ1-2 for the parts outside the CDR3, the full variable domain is DGGITQSPKYLFRKEGQNVTLSCEQNLNHDAMYWYRQDPGQGLRLIYYSQIVNDFQKGDIAEGYSVSREKKESFPLTVTSAQKNPTAFYLCASSIVPPTGAREGYTFGSGTRLTVV.

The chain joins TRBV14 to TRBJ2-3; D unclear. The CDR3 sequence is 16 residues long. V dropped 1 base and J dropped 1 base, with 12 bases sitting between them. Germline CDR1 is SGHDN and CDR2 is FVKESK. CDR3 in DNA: TGTGCCAGCAGCCAAGGGTCCTTAACTGGCACAGATACGCAGTATTTT. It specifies CASSQGSLTGTDTQYF.

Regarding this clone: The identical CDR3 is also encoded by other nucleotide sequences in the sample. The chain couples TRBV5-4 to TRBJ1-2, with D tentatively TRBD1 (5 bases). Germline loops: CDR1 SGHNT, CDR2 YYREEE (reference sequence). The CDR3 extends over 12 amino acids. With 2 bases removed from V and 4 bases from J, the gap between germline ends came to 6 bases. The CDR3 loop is CASSFGAYGYTF. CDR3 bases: TGTGCCAGCAGCTTCGGGGCCTATGGCTACACCTTC.

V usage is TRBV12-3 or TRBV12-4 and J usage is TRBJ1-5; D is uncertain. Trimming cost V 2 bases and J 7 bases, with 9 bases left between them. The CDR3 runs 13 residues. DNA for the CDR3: TGTGCCAGCAGTTTAAAATCTGTCCAGCCCCAGCATTTT. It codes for CASSLKSVQPQHF.

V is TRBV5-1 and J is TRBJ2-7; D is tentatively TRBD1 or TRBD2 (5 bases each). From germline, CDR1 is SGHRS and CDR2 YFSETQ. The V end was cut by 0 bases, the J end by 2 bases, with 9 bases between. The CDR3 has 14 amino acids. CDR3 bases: TGCGCCAGCAGCTTGGGGGGACGGGCCTACGAGCAGTACTTC. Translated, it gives CASSLGGRAYEQYF.

The CDR3 nucleotides read TGTGCCATCAGTGAGTCTACAGGGGGAAATTCACCCCTCCACTTT. This translates into CAISESTGGNSPLHF. The J gene is TRBJ1-6, the V gene TRBV10-3; 8 bases are shared with TRBD1. The CDR3 runs to 15 residues. Per germline, CDR1 ENHRY and CDR2 SYGVKD. After removal of 0 bases from V and 7 bases from J, the junction contained 2 bases not matched to a gene.

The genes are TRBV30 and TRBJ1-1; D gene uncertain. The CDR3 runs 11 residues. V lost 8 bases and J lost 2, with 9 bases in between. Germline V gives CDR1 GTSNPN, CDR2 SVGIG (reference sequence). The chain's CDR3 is CAIRGNTEAFF. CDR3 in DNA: TGTGCCATCCGGGGTAACACTGAAGCTTTCTTT.

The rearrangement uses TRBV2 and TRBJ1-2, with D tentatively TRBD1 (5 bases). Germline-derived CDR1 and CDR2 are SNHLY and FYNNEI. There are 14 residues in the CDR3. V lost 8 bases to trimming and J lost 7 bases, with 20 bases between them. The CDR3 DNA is TGTGCCAGCGGAAGGGACCTTACTGAGGGTGGCTACACCTTC. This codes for CASGRDLTEGGYTF.